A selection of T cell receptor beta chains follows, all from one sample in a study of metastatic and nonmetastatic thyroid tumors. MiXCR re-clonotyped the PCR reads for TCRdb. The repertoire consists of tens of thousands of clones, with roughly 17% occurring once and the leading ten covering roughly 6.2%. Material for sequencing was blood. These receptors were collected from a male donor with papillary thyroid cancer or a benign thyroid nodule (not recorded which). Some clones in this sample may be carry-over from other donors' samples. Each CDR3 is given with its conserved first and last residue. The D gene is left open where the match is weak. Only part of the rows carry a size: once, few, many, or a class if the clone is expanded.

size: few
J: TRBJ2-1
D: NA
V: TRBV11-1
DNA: TGTGCCAGCAGCTTAGTTCCGAACAATGAGCAGTTCTTC
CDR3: CASSLVPNNEQFF

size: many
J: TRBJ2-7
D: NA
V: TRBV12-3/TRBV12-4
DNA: TGTGCCAGCAGTACCGGTAGCACAGGAGTTACCTACGAGCAGTACTTC
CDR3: CASSTGSTGVTYEQYF

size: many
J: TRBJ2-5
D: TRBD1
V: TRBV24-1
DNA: TGTGCCACCAGTGATCATGACAGGGATGGTCGGGAGACCCAGTACTTC
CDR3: CATSDHDRDGRETQYF

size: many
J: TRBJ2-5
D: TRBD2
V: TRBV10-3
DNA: TGTGCCATCAGTGGTGATAGCGGGGGCCTACAAGAGACCCAGTACTTC
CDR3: CAISGDSGGLQETQYF

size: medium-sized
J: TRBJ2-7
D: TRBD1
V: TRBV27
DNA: TGTGCCAGCAGTCCGGGACAGGCCCCCTACGAGCAGTACTTC
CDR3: CASSPGQAPYEQYF

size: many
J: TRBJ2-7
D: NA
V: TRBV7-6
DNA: TGTGCCAGCAGCGCGAGTCCAGGGCTCGACGAGCAGTACTTC
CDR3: CASSASPGLDEQYF

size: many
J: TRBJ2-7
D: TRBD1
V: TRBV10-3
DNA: TGTGCCATCAGTGACCCAGGGACAGCATACGAGCAGTATTTC
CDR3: CAISDPGTAYEQYF

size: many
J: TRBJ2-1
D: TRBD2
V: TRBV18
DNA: TGTGCCAGCTCACCTCCTGGGGGACTAGCTATTCCCAATGAGCAGTTCTTC
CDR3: CASSPPGGLAIPNEQFF

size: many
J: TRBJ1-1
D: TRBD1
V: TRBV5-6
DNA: TGTGCCAGCAGCTTGGAGACAGGGTACACTGAAGCTTTCTTT
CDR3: CASSLETGYTEAFF

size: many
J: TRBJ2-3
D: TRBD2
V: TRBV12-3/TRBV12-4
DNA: TGTGCCAGCAAAAGCGGGAGCAGCACAGATACGCAGTATTTT
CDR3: CASKSGSSTDTQYF

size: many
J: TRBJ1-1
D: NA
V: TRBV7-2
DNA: TGTGCCAGCAGCTTCACCGTGAGGACTGAAGCTTTCTTT
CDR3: CASSFTVRTEAFF

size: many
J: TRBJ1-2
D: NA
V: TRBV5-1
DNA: TGCGCCAGCAGCTTGGGCTTCGGGGGGCATTATGGCTACACCTTC
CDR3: CASSLGFGGHYGYTF

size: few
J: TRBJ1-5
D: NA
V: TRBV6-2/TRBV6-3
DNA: TGTGCCAGCAGACCGGAAACCGGAAACATCAATCAGCCCCAGCATTTT
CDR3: CASRPETGNINQPQHF

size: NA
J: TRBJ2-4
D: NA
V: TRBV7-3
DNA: TGTGCCAGCAGCTTAAGCCCAATCGATCCTAAGTATTTGCGGACCTTAGCCAAAAACATTCAGTACTTC
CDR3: CASSLSPIDPKYLRTLAKNIQYF

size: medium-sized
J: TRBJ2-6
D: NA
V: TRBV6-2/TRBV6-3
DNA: TGTGCCAGCAGTTATGATCCGGGCTCTTTTAGCTCTGGGGCCAACGTCCTGACTTTC
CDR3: CASSYDPGSFSSGANVLTF

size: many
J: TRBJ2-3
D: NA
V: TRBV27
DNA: TGTGCCAGCAGTTCCGCGGGTTTGGGAGATACGCAGTATTTT
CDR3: CASSSAGLGDTQYF

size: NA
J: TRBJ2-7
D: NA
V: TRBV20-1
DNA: TGCAGTGCTAGAGTGGATAGGGAATACGAGCAGTACTTC
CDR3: CSARVDREYEQYF

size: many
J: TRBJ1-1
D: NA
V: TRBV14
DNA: TGTGCCACAAGTTCGGCCTTTAACACTGAAGCTTTCTTT
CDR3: CATSSAFNTEAFF